These T cell receptor beta chains were read from a single sample in a study of blood T cell repertoires in COVID-19. TCRdb keeps only in-frame clones here, not all; method: immunoSEQ multiplex PCR. The sample has around 430,000 clones, 88% seen once. The specimen was peripheral blood. These receptors all stem from a woman aged 45-59 years with COVID-19, enrolled during active disease. Each CDR3 is given without its conserved first and last residue. D genes are given only for firm matches.

d_call j_call v_call cdr3_aa
. TRBJ1-6 TRBV9 ASSVGGTPLH
. TRBJ1-2 TRBV11-2 ASSPGEVSYGYT
. TRBJ1-5 TRBV24-1 ATSESQGLNQPQH
TRBD1 TRBJ2-7 TRBV7-8 ASSLTGAEQY
. TRBJ2-3 TRBV7-6 ASSRTIQGTDTQY
. TRBJ2-2 TRBV19 ASTSREGVLAGELF
TRBD1 TRBJ2-7 TRBV5-1 ASSLEQKTGTGLPGDEQY
. TRBJ2-1 TRBV4-1 ASSQDRGSSYNEQF
TRBD1 TRBJ1-2 TRBV28 ASSRGLLLYGYT
. TRBJ2-7 TRBV5-6 ASSLGREQY
. TRBJ1-6 TRBV14 ASSPVRSGSPLH
TRBD2 TRBJ2-7 TRBV5-5 ASALPAGETYEQY
TRBD1 TRBJ1-1 TRBV5-4 ASSPSGQGWNTEAF
. TRBJ2-7 TRBV5-1 ASSLGRENEQY
. TRBJ2-2 TRBV19 ASKEASILGNTGELF
. TRBJ2-7 TRBV30 AWSSQGADEQY
TRBD1 TRBJ1-3 TRBV6-5 ATWDREEGNTIY
. TRBJ2-7 TRBV3-1/TRBV3-2 ASSQDSQGFGEQY
TRBD1 TRBJ1-5 TRBV3-1/TRBV3-2 ASSHTLGTGDQPQH
TRBD1 TRBJ1-6 TRBV30 AWSNRGDSPLH
. TRBJ1-1 TRBV2 ASRVEMNTEAF
TRBD1 TRBJ1-6 TRBV27 ASSSDRDSPLH
. TRBJ2-7 TRBV5-1 ASSITGTTYEQY
. TRBJ1-2 TRBV30 AWSVEGAYGYT
TRBD1 TRBJ1-1 TRBV9 ASSALRGTGVLNTEAF
TRBD1 TRBJ1-1 TRBV4-1 ASSLGQGADTEAF
TRBD1 TRBJ1-2 TRBV5-1 ASLVGTGRRGAEGYT
. TRBJ1-2 TRBV1 TSSHGGPIYGYT
TRBD2 TRBJ2-7 TRBV7-9 ASSRSTTSFGEQY
. TRBJ1-6 TRBV7-9 ASSLIGGARDSPLH
. TRBJ1-1 TRBV5-1 ASSPLTVLNTEAF
TRBD1 TRBJ2-7 TRBV18 ASSPSLGQGSREQY
TRBD1 TRBJ1-6 TRBV9 ASSAQGDPGPPLH
. TRBJ2-7 TRBV7-9 ASSPSVPLSYEQY
TRBD1 TRBJ1-1 TRBV11-1 ASSPRGRGYTEAF
TRBD2 TRBJ2-4 TRBV30 AWSVSGAGGNIQY
. TRBJ1-2 TRBV30 AWSDLSPMGYT
. TRBJ1-1 TRBV9 ASSVGGQGTEAF
. TRBJ1-4 TRBV7-9 ASSLGQGGNEKLF
TRBD1 TRBJ2-1 TRBV6-5 ASSRTGGWNEQF
. TRBJ1-5 TRBV6-5 ASSYSRQAPQH
. TRBJ2-7 TRBV10-1 ASSESSSHPY
. TRBJ1-5 TRBV30 AWSVGQYSNQPQH
. TRBJ1-2 TRBV5-5 ASSLGGYGYT
. TRBJ1-1 TRBV2 ASSEQGPWEAF